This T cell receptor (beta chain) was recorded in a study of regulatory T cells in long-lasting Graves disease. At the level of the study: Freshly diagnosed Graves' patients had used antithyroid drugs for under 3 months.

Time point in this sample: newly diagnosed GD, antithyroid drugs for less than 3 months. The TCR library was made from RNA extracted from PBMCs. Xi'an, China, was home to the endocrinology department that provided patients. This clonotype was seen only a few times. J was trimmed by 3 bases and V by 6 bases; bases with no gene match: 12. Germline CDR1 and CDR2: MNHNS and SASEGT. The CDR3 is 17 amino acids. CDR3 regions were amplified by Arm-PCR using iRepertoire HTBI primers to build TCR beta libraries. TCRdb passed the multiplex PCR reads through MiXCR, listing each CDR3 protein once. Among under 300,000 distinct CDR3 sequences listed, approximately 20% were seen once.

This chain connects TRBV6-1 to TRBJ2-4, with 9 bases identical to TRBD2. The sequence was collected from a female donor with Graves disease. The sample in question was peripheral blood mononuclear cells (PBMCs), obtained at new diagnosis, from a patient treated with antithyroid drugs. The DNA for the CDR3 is TGTGCCAGCAGCCTACCCGTGCGGGAGGGCCGCAAAAACATTCAGTACTTC. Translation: CASSLPVREGRKNIQYF.